Presented here are 4 T cell receptor beta chains from one specimen sequenced in a study of blood T cell repertoires in COVID-19. Some clones are missing from TCRdb's copy, which holds only in-frame ones; the method was immunoSEQ multiplex PCR. Here the sample spans about 220,000 clones, 83% being singletons. Sequencing input: PBMCs or T cells enriched from blood (not recorded which). The source of these receptors is a woman between 35 and 50 years old who had been exposed to COVID-19.

This rearrangement joins TRBV7-2 to TRBJ2-1; 16 bases are a match to TRBD2. V lost 5 bases and J lost 9; bases outside the gene matches: 10. The CDR3 consists of 17 residues. The V gene's germline CDR1 is SGHTA and CDR2 FQGNSA. The DNA of the CDR3 is TGTGCCAGCAGCAAGCCCGGGACTAGCGGGGGGGCAGGTGAGCAGTTCTTC. It is translated as CASSKPGTSGGAGEQFF.

The chain employs TRBV28 and TRBJ2-1, with 11 nucleotides matching TRBD2. CDR1 is MDHEN and CDR2 is SYDVKM in the germline V gene. Trimming cost V 5 bases and J 7 bases; bases outside gene matches: 7. The CDR3 has 15 residues. CDR3 nucleotide sequence: TGTGCCAGCAGTGATCGGGGACTAGCGGTTAATGAGCAGTTCTTC. Translation: CASSDRGLAVNEQFF.

V and J are TRBV7-6 and TRBJ1-4; 7 bases line up with TRBD1. Per the germline V gene, CDR1 is SGHVS and CDR2 is FNYEAQ. J gave up 7 bases and V 2 bases, and 7 bases lay outside the gene matches. The CDR3 loop spans 15 amino acids. CDR3 residues: CASSLSAGGFEKLFF. CDR3 nucleotide sequence: TGTGCCAGCAGCTTAAGCGCAGGGGGATTTGAAAAACTGTTTTTT.

The chain carries TRBV7-9 and TRBJ1-2; D is uncertain. The germline V gene encodes CDR1 SEHNR and CDR2 FQNEAQ (reference sequence). The V and J ends lost 5 bases and 4 bases respectively, with 17 bases between them. The CDR3 loop spans 15 amino acids. The CDR3 loop reads CASSPTLGFLYGYTF. The CDR3 DNA sequence: TGTGCCAGCAGCCCAACACTAGGGTTCCTCTATGGCTACACCTTC.